Presented here are 19 T cell receptor beta chains from one specimen sequenced in a study of T cell responses to AZD1222 COVID-19 vaccine. This table comes from immunoSEQ multiplex PCR, and its TCRdb copy is limited to in-frame clones, with some not included. The profile shows about 24,000 clones, more than 85% of them singletons. Material: peripheral blood, obtained 28 days after the second AZD1222 dose. The receptors shown here come from an adult who received the AZD1222 COVID-19 vaccine.

This clone was seen only once. This chain links TRBV5-1 with TRBJ2-5; D might be TRBD1 (5 bases). The CDR3 runs 13 residues. Germline values: CDR1 SGHRS, CDR2 YFSETQ. Between the trimmed V and J ends, which lost 4 bases and 5 bases, there was a span of 12 bases. CDR3 coding DNA: TGCGCCAGCAGCCAGGGCCAAGGGGAGACCCAGTACTTC. This codes for CASSQGQGETQYF. The whole variable domain, remainder taken from reference TRBV5-1 and TRBJ2-5, is KAGVTQTPRYLIKTRGQQVTLSCSPISGHRSVSWYQQTPGQGLQFLFEYFSETQRNKGNFPGRFSGRQFSNSRSEMNVSTLELGDSALYLCASSQGQGETQYFGPGTRLLVL.

V and J are TRBV9 and TRBJ1-6; D is undetermined. The germline V gene has CDR1 SGDLS and CDR2 YYNGEE. Trimming took 0 bases from V and 0 from J, leaving 7 bases between them. CDR3 size: 16 residues. The DNA for the CDR3 is TGTGCCAGCAGCGTAGGAATCAGCTCCTATAATTCACCCCTCCACTTT. Translated, it gives CASSVGISSYNSPLHF.

The chain couples TRBV2 to TRBJ1-6; no clear D. V was clipped by 4 bases and J by 7 bases, with 11 bases between them. This CDR3 has 14 residues. Germline V gene lookup returns CDR1 SNHLY and CDR2 FYNNEI. CDR3 DNA sequence: TGTGCCAGCAGTGGGTGGACTCTAAATTCACCCCTCCACTTT. Translation: CASSGWTLNSPLHF.

V usage is TRBV5-1 and J usage is TRBJ2-7; D gene ambiguous. Trimming shortened V by 0 bases and J by 4 bases, and 8 bases separated the two germline ends. Germline CDR1 SGHRS, CDR2 YFSETQ. The CDR3 is made up of 13 amino acids. The CDR3 nucleotides are TGCGCCAGCAGCTTGGGAGAATATTACGAGCAGTACTTC. It is translated as CASSLGEYYEQYF.

This chain uses TRBV5-1 with TRBJ1-3, with D maybe TRBD1 (6 bases). Germline CDR1 is SGHRS and CDR2 is YFSETQ. V was trimmed by 6 bases and J by 2 bases, leaving 9 bases between them. This CDR3 has 13 amino acids. For the CDR3, the DNA is TGCGCCAGCACGGGGGGGCCTGGAAACACCATATATTTT. This gives the protein CASTGGPGNTIYF.

The V call is TRBV7-9, the J call TRBJ1-2; no definite D call. The CDR3 runs to 13 residues. The germline V gene encodes CDR1 SEHNR and CDR2 FQNEAQ (reference sequence). Trimming took 5 bases from V and 0 from J, leaving 7 bases between them. CDR3 sequence (DNA): TGTGCCAGCAGCCAACAAGCTAACTATGGCTACACCTTC. It translates to CASSQQANYGYTF.

The chain has TRBV7-3 and TRBJ1-2; TRBD1 agrees at 8 bases. The CDR3 has 13 residues. J was trimmed by 4 bases and V by 5 bases; bases with no gene match: 3. The germline V gene has CDR1 SGHTA and CDR2 FQGTGA. The CDR3 nucleotides are TGTGCCAGCAGCAAAGACAGGGGCTATGGCTACACCTTC. Encoded protein: CASSKDRGYGYTF. Complete variable domain (other parts from reference TRBV7-3 and TRBJ1-2): GAGVSQTPSNKVTEKGKYVELRCDPISGHTALYWYRQSLGQGPEFLIYFQGTGAADDSGLPNDRFFAVRPEGSVSTLKIQRTERGDSAVYLCASSKDRGYGYTFGSGTRLTVV.

This clone was seen once. V usage is TRBV5-1 and J usage is TRBJ2-1; no firm D call. Trimming took 6 bases from V and 0 from J, leaving 16 bases between them. Looked up from germline, CDR1 is SGHRS and CDR2 is YFSETQ. This CDR3 has 16 residues. CDR3 region: CASTPRGSSSYNEQFF. CDR3 nucleotides: TGCGCCAGCACCCCCCGAGGCTCGAGCTCCTACAATGAGCAGTTCTTC. Supplemented by reference TRBV5-1 and TRBJ2-1, the full variable domain reads KAGVTQTPRYLIKTRGQQVTLSCSPISGHRSVSWYQQTPGQGLQFLFEYFSETQRNKGNFPGRFSGRQFSNSRSEMNVSTLELGDSALYLCASTPRGSSSYNEQFFGPGTRLTVL.

This sequence joins TRBV29-1 and TRBJ2-5; tentatively, D is TRBD1 or TRBD2 (5 bases each). V was clipped by 6 bases and J by 2 bases, with 10 bases between them. The germline V gene encodes CDR1 SQVTM and CDR2 ANQGSEA. The CDR3 contains 12 residues. The CDR3 sequence is CSVGDGQETQYF. CDR3 DNA sequence: TGCAGCGTGGGGGACGGGCAAGAGACCCAGTACTTC.

This chain's CDR3 is CASRAATYEQYF. DNA of the CDR3: TGTGCCAGCAGGGCAGCAACCTACGAGCAGTACTTC. The V gene is TRBV2, the J gene TRBJ2-7; no clear D gene. This CDR3 has 12 residues. Germline V CDR1 and CDR2: SNHLY, FYNNEI. V lost 6 bases, J lost 2 bases, and 8 bases lay in between.

CDR3 region: CSVGDRAEQYF. Written as DNA, the CDR3 is TGCAGCGTTGGAGACAGGGCCGAGCAGTACTTC. The chain employs TRBV29-1 and TRBJ2-7; 7 nucleotides align to TRBD1. V was pared by 4 bases and J by 6 bases, with 3 bases of the junction left unmatched. The CDR3 is 11 amino acids. Per germline, CDR1 SQVTM and CDR2 ANQGSEA.

V usage is TRBV12-3 or TRBV12-4 and J usage is TRBJ2-7; D may be TRBD1 (5 bases). The CDR3 runs to 13 residues. Between the trimmed V and J ends, which lost 6 bases and 2 bases, there was a span of 11 bases. The CDR3 spells CASSITGPYEQYF. The CDR3 bases are TGTGCCAGCAGCATAACAGGTCCCTACGAGCAGTACTTC.

The gene calls are TRBV28 and TRBJ2-4, with D possibly being TRBD1 or TRBD2 (5 bases each). Trimming left V 1 base short and J 3 bases short, with 19 bases between. The V gene's germline CDR1 is MDHEN and CDR2 SYDVKM. The CDR3 length is 18 residues. The CDR3 region is CASSLSYVGAQGKNIQYF. CDR3 in DNA: TGTGCCAGCAGTTTATCATATGTCGGGGCGCAGGGCAAAAACATTCAGTACTTC.

This chain joins TRBV6-5 and TRBJ2-7; no definite D call. Per the germline V gene, CDR1 is MNHEY and CDR2 is SVGAGI. The V and J ends lost 6 bases and 4 bases respectively, with 7 bases between them. This CDR3 spans 11 amino acids. CDR3 residues: CASREWYEQYF. The CDR3 coding sequence is TGTGCCAGCAGGGAGTGGTACGAGCAGTACTTC.

The CDR3 is CASSQGSRQVIYEQYF. The CDR3 DNA is TGCGCCAGCAGCCAAGGGTCGAGACAGGTGATTTACGAGCAGTACTTC. The chain uses TRBV4-1 and TRBJ2-7; weak D call: TRBD1 (6 bases). V was cut by 1 base and J by 4 bases, with 17 bases left in between. Germline V lookup: CDR1 MGHRA, CDR2 YSYEKL. The CDR3 extends over 16 amino acids.

This chain links TRBV5-1 with TRBJ2-3; no reliable D call. The germline V gene encodes CDR1 SGHRS and CDR2 YFSETQ. CDR3 length equals 11 residues. The V and J ends lost 3 bases and 11 bases respectively, with 10 bases between them. For the CDR3, the DNA is TGCGCCAGCAGCTCGCCATCCGGGCAGTATTTT. The encoded protein is CASSSPSGQYF.

The chain carries TRBV28 and TRBJ2-3, with TRBD1 matching 12 bases. The J segment lost 6 bases and the V segment lost 5 bases, leaving 6 bases of the junction unmatched. The CDR3 sequence is 15 residues long. CDR1 is MDHEN, CDR2 SYDVKM, per germline. The CDR3 sequence is CASSPGDRGPDTQYF. The DNA of the CDR3 is TGTGCCAGCAGTCCGGGGGACAGGGGGCCTGATACGCAGTATTTT.

The chain joins TRBV7-2 to TRBJ1-5; weak D call: TRBD1 (5 bases). V lost 4 bases, J lost 7 bases, and 14 bases lay in between. Germline V gives CDR1 SGHTA, CDR2 FQGNSA. The CDR3 is made up of 14 amino acids. The DNA of the CDR3 is TGTGCCAGCAGCTCCGGAGCGTGGGGCCAGCCCCAGCATTTT. This codes for CASSSGAWGQPQHF. The full variable domain, with the rest looked up from reference TRBV7-2 and TRBJ1-5, is GAGVSQSPSNKVTEKGKDVELRCDPISGHTALYWYRQSLGQGLEFLIYFQGNSAPDKSGLPSDRFSAERTGGSVSTLTIQRTQQEDSAVYLCASSSGAWGQPQHFGDGTRLSIL.

This chain uses TRBV7-9 with TRBJ1-3; D gene ambiguous. This CDR3 region has 13 residues. CDR1 is SEHNR, CDR2 FQNEAQ, per germline (reference sequence). With 9 bases removed from V and 0 bases from J, the gap between germline ends came to 9 bases. This CDR3 is CARGGSSGNTIYF. The DNA for the CDR3 is TGTGCCAGGGGCGGATCCTCTGGAAACACCATATATTTT.